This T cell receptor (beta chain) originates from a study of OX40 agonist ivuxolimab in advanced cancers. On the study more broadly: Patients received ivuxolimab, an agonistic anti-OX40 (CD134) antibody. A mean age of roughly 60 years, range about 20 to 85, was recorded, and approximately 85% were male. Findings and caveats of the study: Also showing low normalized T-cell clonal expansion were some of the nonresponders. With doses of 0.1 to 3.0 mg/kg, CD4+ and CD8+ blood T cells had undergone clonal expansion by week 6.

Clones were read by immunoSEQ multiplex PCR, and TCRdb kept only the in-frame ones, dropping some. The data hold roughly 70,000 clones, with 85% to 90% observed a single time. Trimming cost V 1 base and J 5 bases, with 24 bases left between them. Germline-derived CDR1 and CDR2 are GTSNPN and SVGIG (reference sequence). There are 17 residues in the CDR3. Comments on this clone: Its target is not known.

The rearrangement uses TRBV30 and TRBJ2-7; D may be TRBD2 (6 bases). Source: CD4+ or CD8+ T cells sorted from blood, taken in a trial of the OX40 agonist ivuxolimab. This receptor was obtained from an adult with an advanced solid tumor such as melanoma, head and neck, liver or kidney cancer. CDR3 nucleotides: TGTGCCTGGAGTGCCCCCCGGGGGTCGACCCTGGCAGACGAGCAGTACTTC. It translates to CAWSAPRGSTLADEQYF. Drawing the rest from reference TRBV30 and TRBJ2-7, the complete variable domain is SQTIHQWPATLVQPVGSPLSLECTVEGTSNPNLYWYRQAAGRGLQLLFYSVGIGQISSEVPQNLSASRPQDRQFILSSKKLLLSDSGFYLCAWSAPRGSTLADEQYFGPGTRLTVT.